These T cell receptor beta chains were read from a single sample in a study of cytotoxic CD8 clonotypes in ibrutinib-treated CLL. Method: immunoSEQ multiplex PCR; TCRdb's copy keeps in-frame clones and lacks some. The table records approximately 190,000 clones, 60% to 80% of them present only once. The sequencing used PBMCs, collected after 12 months of ibrutinib treatment. The receptors were sampled from a human donor with chronic lymphocytic leukemia. The CDR3 runs from the conserved cysteine through the conserved F or W. D genes are given only for firm matches. Clone size is stated in some rows and not others, as once, few, many or a class when expanded.

clone size | J gene | D gene | V gene | CDR3 DNA | CDR3 protein
NA | TRBJ1-3 | NA | TRBV2 | TGTGCCAGCAGTGAAGGGCACAGGCGCTCCTCTGGAAACACCATATATTTT | CASSEGHRRSSGNTIYF
NA | TRBJ1-5 | NA | TRBV2 | TGTGCCAGCAGCTACGGACGGGTCTTGAGCAATCAGCCCCAGCATTTT | CASSYGRVLSNQPQHF
NA | TRBJ2-1 | NA | TRBV5-5 | TGTGCTAGCAGGGTCGCGGGATACAATGAGCAGTTCTTC | CASRVAGYNEQFF
once | TRBJ2-5 | NA | TRBV18 | TGTGCCAGCTCACCAACACAAGAGACCCAGTACTTC | CASSPTQETQYF
NA | TRBJ1-2 | NA | TRBV6-5 | TGTGCCAGCAGTTACTCTCGGCAGCCTAACTATTATGGCTACACCTTC | CASSYSRQPNYYGYTF
NA | TRBJ2-2 | NA | TRBV20-1 | TGCAGTGCTAGTAAGGCCGGGGAGCTGTTTTTT | CSASKAGELFF
few | TRBJ2-5 | TRBD2 | TRBV14 | TGTGCCAAACCGGGACTAGCGGGAGGGGGGACCCAGTACTTC | CAKPGLAGGGTQYF
NA | TRBJ2-2 | NA | TRBV7-8 | TGTGCCAGCAGCTCCCCTTGGGAGCTGTTTTTT | CASSSPWELFF
NA | TRBJ1-2 | NA | TRBV27 | TGTGCCAGCAGCGACCCTGGCGGGTATGGCTACACCTTC | CASSDPGGYGYTF
few | TRBJ2-7 | NA | TRBV28 | TGTGCCAGCAGTTCAGGGTTCTACGAGCAGTACTTC | CASSSGFYEQYF
NA | TRBJ2-2 | TRBD1 | TRBV18 | TGTGCCAGCTCACCCGACAGGGTGGCCACCGGGGAGCTGTTTTTT | CASSPDRVATGELFF
NA | TRBJ2-3 | TRBD1 | TRBV19 | TGTGCCAGTAGCAGCGAGGGACAGGACCATAGCACAGATACGCAGTATTTT | CASSSEGQDHSTDTQYF
NA | TRBJ1-1 | NA | TRBV15 | TGTGCCACCAGCAGAGGAGTGAACACTGAAGCTTTCTTT | CATSRGVNTEAFF
NA | TRBJ1-2 | NA | TRBV25-1 | TGTGCCAGCAGTGAATCTCGCAGGGTAAAGGGCTACACCTTC | CASSESRRVKGYTF
NA | TRBJ2-5 | NA | TRBV10-2 | TGCGCCAGCAGTGAGAGAGAGACCCAGTACTTC | CASSERETQYF
NA | TRBJ2-1 | NA | TRBV5-1 | TGCGCCAGCAGCTTTTTGACGGGTAAAAATGAGCAGTTCTTC | CASSFLTGKNEQFF
NA | TRBJ2-7 | NA | TRBV5-1 | TGCGCCAGCAGCTTGTCGAGACAGGTACCTATTGACGAGCAGTACTTC | CASSLSRQVPIDEQYF
NA | TRBJ1-1 | NA | TRBV30 | TGTGCCTGGAGTGTAAGGTGGAGGGGCACTGAAGCTTTCTTT | CAWSVRWRGTEAFF
NA | TRBJ2-7 | TRBD1 | TRBV23-1 | TGCGCCAGCAGTCATACCGGGACAGTCGCCTACGAGCAGTACTTC | CASSHTGTVAYEQYF
few | TRBJ2-2 | NA | TRBV27 | TGTGCCAGCAGTTACCTCACCGGGGAGCTGTTTTTT | CASSYLTGELFF
few | TRBJ2-1 | NA | TRBV5-1 | TGCGCCAGCAGCTTGGTGTCGGGCTCCTACAATGAGCAGTTCTTC | CASSLVSGSYNEQFF
NA | TRBJ1-1 | NA | TRBV15 | TGTGCCACCAGCAGAGATCAGGACACTGAAGCTTTCTTT | CATSRDQDTEAFF
NA | TRBJ2-7 | NA | TRBV7-9 | TGTGCCAGCAGCTTCACCTACGAGCAGTACTTC | CASSFTYEQYF
NA | TRBJ2-7 | NA | TRBV6-1 | TGTGCCAGCAGTGATTGGTCTTACGAGCAGTACTTC | CASSDWSYEQYF